The 30 T cell receptor beta chains listed next were all sequenced from one sample in a study of a mutant IDH1 vaccine in newly diagnosed glioma. The data were produced by immunoSEQ multiplex PCR, yet TCRdb's version contains in-frame clones alone and is incomplete. The sample has just under 95,000 clones, around 82% seen once. The time point: baseline, week 1 (first vaccination visit). The treatment here: pre-vaccination baseline after standard-of-care therapy. Sequences were derived from PBMCs, sampled from a glioma patient treated with radiotherapy, temozolomide or both. These receptors were obtained from a woman aged 50 to 65 with glioma.

J is TRBJ1-1 and V is TRBV6-6; 10 bases agree with TRBD1. The CDR3 runs to 15 residues. Per germline, CDR1 MNHNY and CDR2 SVGAGI (reference sequence). J was trimmed by 5 bases and V by 4 bases; bases with no gene match: 7. The CDR3 DNA reads as TGTGCCAGCAGTTTCCAGACAGGGGGCAGAACTGAAGCTTTCTTT. Protein product: CASSFQTGGRTEAFF.

The chain carries TRBV5-1 and TRBJ2-2, with 8 bases that match TRBD1. The V segment lost 7 bases and the J segment 8 bases; nucleotides outside the gene matches: 10. The CDR3 is made up of 14 amino acids. Germline V lookup: CDR1 SGHRS, CDR2 YFSETQ. CDR3: CASFSTGAIGELFF. The CDR3 DNA sequence: TGCGCCAGCTTCTCGACAGGGGCGATTGGGGAGCTGTTTTTT.

The gene calls are TRBV7-8 and TRBJ2-3; D possibly corresponds to TRBD2 (5 bases). CDR1 and CDR2 (germline): SGHVS, FQNEAQ. The ends were cut back, 3 bases at V and 1 base at J, with 14 bases in the middle. The CDR3 totals 16 residues. CDR3 sequence (DNA): TGTGCCAGCAGCTTGGGTCTAGCTGGTGGCACAGATACGCAGTATTTT. Its protein is CASSLGLAGGTDTQYF.

This clone appeared a few times. This chain uses TRBV29-1 with TRBJ2-7, with 10 bases identical to TRBD2. Germline V CDR1 and CDR2: SQVTM, ANQGSEA. This CDR3 has 12 amino acids. Trimming took 6 bases from V and 4 from J; bases not matched to a gene: 3. This chain's CDR3 is CSVETSGYEQYF. DNA for the CDR3: TGCAGCGTAGAGACTAGCGGGTACGAGCAGTACTTC.

This chain links TRBV6-1 with TRBJ1-4; 7 bases line up with TRBD1. The CDR3 spans 14 residues. The V gene end was trimmed by 8 bases and the J gene end by 4 bases; junction bases not matched to a gene: 7. CDR1 MNHNS and CDR2 SASEGT come from the germline V gene. The CDR3 loop reads CASSEGQINEKLFF. DNA of the CDR3: TGTGCCAGCTCTGAGGGACAGATTAATGAAAAACTGTTTTTT.

The J gene is TRBJ2-3, the V gene TRBV5-4; TRBD2 matches at 12 bases. With V trimmed by 0 bases and J by 2 bases, 4 bases remained unmatched. The CDR3 is 17 amino acids. The germline gives CDR1 SGHNT, CDR2 YYREEE (reference sequence). The CDR3 coding sequence is TGTGCCAGCAGCTTGGGAGGACTAGCGGGGTACACAGATACGCAGTATTTT. Protein product: CASSLGGLAGYTDTQYF.

The chain employs TRBV30 and TRBJ1-2, with TRBD1 as a possible D gene (6 bases). In germline, CDR1 is GTSNPN, CDR2 SVGIG (reference sequence). The CDR3 consists of 13 residues. V lost 4 bases, J lost 8 bases, and 17 bases lay in between. The CDR3 sequence: CAWIKQGGDGYTF. DNA of the CDR3: TGTGCCTGGATTAAACAGGGCGGTGACGGCTACACCTTC.

The rearrangement links TRBV14 to TRBJ2-7; 7 positions agree with TRBD1. This CDR3 is built from 13 residues. Germline V gene data show CDR1 as SGHDN and CDR2 as FVKESK. V was pared by 4 bases and J by 4 bases, with 4 bases of the junction left unmatched. CDR3 nucleotide sequence: TGTGCCAGCAGCCGGGACAGCGATTACGAGCAGTACTTC. Its protein product is CASSRDSDYEQYF.

This clone was seen a few times. The V call is TRBV4-1, the J call TRBJ1-4, with D unresolved. CDR1 and CDR2 from the germline V gene are MGHRA and YSYEKL. V was trimmed by 0 bases and J by 0 bases, leaving 8 bases between them. This CDR3 is built from 16 residues. CDR3 nucleotides: TGCGCCAGCAGCCAAGATACACGGGCAACTAATGAAAAACTGTTTTTT. Its protein product is CASSQDTRATNEKLFF.

This clone was counted only a few times. The chain is built from TRBV7-9 and TRBJ2-1, with D uncertain. V gave up 5 bases and J gave up 10 bases, with 12 bases separating them. Germline V gene sequence: CDR1 SEHNR, CDR2 FQNEAQ (reference sequence). The CDR3 runs to 12 residues. The CDR3 protein is CASSRQDMEQFF. The CDR3 nucleotides read TGTGCCAGCAGCAGACAAGACATGGAGCAGTTCTTC.

The chain is built from TRBV4-2 and TRBJ1-6; 7 bases fit TRBD1. Losses at the gene ends were 4 bases for V and 3 bases for J; bases not matched to a gene: 3. The CDR3 totals 15 residues. CDR1 is LGHNA, CDR2 YNFKEQ, per germline. CDR3 in amino acids: CASSPGDSYNSPLHF. CDR3 in DNA: TGTGCCAGCAGCCCAGGGGACAGCTATAATTCACCCCTCCACTTT.

The chain carries TRBV11-3 and TRBJ1-1; 12 nucleotides align to TRBD1. CDR1 is SGHNT and CDR2 is YENEEA in the germline V gene. This CDR3 is 18 amino acids long. With 0 bases clipped from V and 1 base from J, the junction kept 6 bases outside the gene matches. Written as DNA, the CDR3 is TGTGCCAGCAGCTTAGAGCCCGGGACAGGGGGCAAGAACACTGAAGCTTTCTTT. Protein product: CASSLEPGTGGKNTEAFF.

The chain recombines TRBV5-1 with TRBJ2-3; 13 positions agree with TRBD2. Trimming took 0 bases from V and 4 from J; bases not matched to a gene: 2. Germline V CDR1 and CDR2: SGHRS, YFSETQ. The CDR3 covers 16 residues. CDR3 sequence: CASSLEGTSGADTQYF. For the CDR3, the DNA is TGCGCCAGCAGCTTGGAGGGGACTAGCGGGGCAGATACGCAGTATTTT.

The chain carries TRBV6-1 and TRBJ2-5; TRBD1 or TRBD2 may be the D gene (5 bases each). Germline-derived CDR1 and CDR2 are MNHNS and SASEGT. The CDR3 length is 14 residues. V was trimmed by 2 bases and J by 5 bases, leaving 12 bases between them. The chain's CDR3 is CASSEMGVIETQYF. DNA for the CDR3: TGTGCCAGCAGTGAAATGGGGGTGATCGAGACCCAGTACTTC.

This chain links TRBV5-1 with TRBJ2-3, with TRBD1 identical over 8 bases. In germline, CDR1 is SGHRS, CDR2 YFSETQ. After removal of 3 bases from V and 1 base from J, the junction contained 10 bases not matched to a gene. The CDR3 runs to 17 residues. In nucleotides, the CDR3 is TGCGCCAGCAGCTCTGGGGGACAGGATGGGGGCACAGATACGCAGTATTTT. Protein product: CASSSGGQDGGTDTQYF.

This chain connects TRBV29-1 to TRBJ2-3; D perhaps matches TRBD1 (6 bases). The V gene's germline CDR1 is SQVTM and CDR2 ANQGSEA. This CDR3 is 12 amino acids long. The V end lost 7 bases, the J end lost 4 bases, and 12 bases lay between the germline ends. The CDR3 here is CSGGQGADTQYF. In nucleotides, the CDR3 is TGCAGCGGGGGACAAGGCGCAGATACGCAGTATTTT.

The CDR3 reads CASSLSSAPGELFF. The CDR3 nucleotides are TGTGCCAGCAGCTTAAGTTCCGCCCCCGGGGAGCTGTTTTTT. J is TRBJ2-2 and V is TRBV7-6; D gene uncertain. This CDR3 is 14 amino acids long. From germline, CDR1 is SGHVS and CDR2 FNYEAQ. V was trimmed by 2 bases and J by 6 bases, leaving 10 bases between them.

The chain uses TRBV7-2 and TRBJ2-1; D not resolved. CDR1 and CDR2 (germline): SGHTA, FQGNSA. This CDR3 is 15 amino acids long. Trimming removed 1 base from V and 8 bases from J, with 15 bases in between. CDR3 amino acids: CASSLDSSGLDEQFF. The CDR3 DNA reads as TGTGCCAGCAGCTTAGATTCATCGGGTTTGGATGAGCAGTTCTTC.

This chain uses TRBV7-2 with TRBJ2-5; TRBD2 agrees at 7 bases. V lost 5 bases to trimming and J lost 1 base; unmatched junction nucleotides: 7. CDR1 is SGHTA, CDR2 FQGNSA, per germline. The CDR3 consists of 15 residues. The CDR3 DNA follows: TGTGCCAGCAGCCCTTCGGGCGGGGGCCAAGAGACCCAGTACTTC. As protein: CASSPSGGGQETQYF.

V and J are TRBV5-6 and TRBJ1-2, with 10 positions matching TRBD1. This CDR3 has 15 amino acids. V was clipped by 3 bases and J by 11 bases; unmatched bases: 13. Germline-derived CDR1 and CDR2 are SGHDT and YYEEEE. CDR3 region: CASSSWDRGLLGYTF. CDR3 DNA: TGTGCCAGCAGCTCTTGGGACAGGGGCCTCCTTGGGTACACCTTC.

The gene calls are TRBV5-4 and TRBJ2-2, with TRBD2 matching over 7 bases. CDR3 length: 16 amino acids. Germline CDR1 is SGHNT and CDR2 is YYREEE (reference sequence). After removal of 0 bases from V and 0 bases from J, the junction contained 2 bases not matched to a gene. The CDR3 protein is CASSLGGSANTGELFF. CDR3 nucleotide sequence: TGTGCCAGCAGCTTGGGCGGGAGCGCGAACACCGGGGAGCTGTTTTTT.

The chain couples TRBV7-9 to TRBJ1-2; possibly TRBD1 for D (6 bases). CDR1 is SEHNR, CDR2 FQNEAQ, per germline (reference sequence). Trimming shortened V by 5 bases and J by 4 bases, and 17 bases separated the two germline ends. The CDR3 is made up of 15 amino acids. The CDR3 reads CASSPSRQVIYGYTF. Written as DNA, the CDR3 is TGTGCCAGCAGCCCATCCCGACAGGTGATCTATGGCTACACCTTC.

This chain links TRBV28 with TRBJ1-6; no clear D. Trimming pared 8 bases from V and 8 bases from J, leaving 10 bases between. Germline V CDR1 and CDR2: MDHEN, SYDVKM. The CDR3 loop spans 12 amino acids. This chain's CDR3 is CASLGRDSPLHF. The CDR3 DNA follows: TGTGCCAGCCTTGGTAGGGATTCACCCCTCCACTTT. Filled out from reference TRBV28 and TRBJ1-6, the complete variable domain reads DVKVTQSSRYLVKRTGEKVFLECVQDMDHENMFWYRQDPGLGLRLIYFSYDVKMKEKGDIPEGYSVSREKKERFSLILESASTNQTSMYLCASLGRDSPLHFGNGTRLTVT.

V gene TRBV7-2 combines with J gene TRBJ1-5; unclear D gene. This CDR3 region has 13 residues. V lost 3 bases, J lost 4 bases, and 7 bases lay in between. Germline V gene lookup returns CDR1 SGHTA and CDR2 FQGNSA. CDR3 nucleotides: TGTGCCAGCAGCTTGACGGCGAATCAGCCCCAGCATTTT. Its translation is CASSLTANQPQHF.

The table lists this clone with a few counts. The J gene is TRBJ2-1, the V gene TRBV7-9; either TRBD1 or TRBD2 may supply D (5 bases each). V lost 5 bases and J lost 4, with 21 bases in between. There are 17 residues in the CDR3. The germline CDR1 and CDR2 sequences are SEHNR and FQNEAQ (reference sequence). DNA for the CDR3: TGTGCCAGCAGCCCCGGGTTAGGGGCCGAGGGGTACAATGAGCAGTTCTTC. Its protein is CASSPGLGAEGYNEQFF.

The chain combines TRBV5-4 with TRBJ2-2; D ambiguous. This CDR3 region has 14 residues. Germline V gene lookup returns CDR1 SGHNT and CDR2 YYREEE (reference sequence). V shed 4 bases and J shed 3 bases, with 10 bases lying between them. CDR3 sequence reads: CASSLLTDTGELFF. CDR3 in DNA: TGTGCCAGCAGCCTCCTGACTGACACCGGGGAGCTGTTTTTT.

V usage is TRBV19 and J usage is TRBJ2-3; D is perhaps TRBD2 (7 bases). V was cut by 6 bases and J by 4 bases, with 14 bases left in between. This CDR3 has 14 amino acids. CDR1 and CDR2 from the germline V gene are LNHDA and SQIVND (reference sequence). CDR3 amino acids: CASRDGGLADTQYF. In DNA form, the CDR3 reads TGTGCCAGTAGGGACGGGGGGCTTGCAGATACGCAGTATTTT.

The V call is TRBV7-9, the J call TRBJ1-5, with 7 bases identical to TRBD1. Looked up from germline, CDR1 is SEHNR and CDR2 is FQNEAQ (reference sequence). This CDR3 has 13 amino acids. J lost 5 bases, V lost 4 bases, and 2 bases had no gene match. The CDR3 DNA reads as TGTGCCAGCAGCTGGACAGGAGATCAGCCCCAGCATTTT. It codes for CASSWTGDQPQHF.

The chain joins TRBV29-1 to TRBJ1-2; unclear D gene. The V and J ends lost 4 bases and 5 bases respectively, with 8 bases between them. Germline CDR1 SQVTM, CDR2 ANQGSEA. The CDR3 spans 11 residues. This CDR3 is CSVGSQYGYTF. The CDR3 nucleotides read TGCAGCGTTGGGAGTCAGTATGGCTACACCTTC.

The genes are TRBV11-3 and TRBJ2-7; the D gene could be TRBD1 or TRBD2 (5 bases each). V was cut by 5 bases and J by 1 base, with 18 bases left in between. The germline V gene encodes CDR1 SGHNT and CDR2 YENEEA. There are 16 residues in the CDR3. CDR3 nucleotides: TGTGCCAGCAGCCCCACGATGTGGGACGAGTCCTACGAGCAGTACTTC. Translating it yields CASSPTMWDESYEQYF.